This T cell receptor beta chain stems from a study of blood T cell repertoires in COVID-19. Each recovered donor of Cohort 3 presented with two negative PCRs, clearance, or symptom resolution. Unmatched junction bases numbered 10, after V lost 0 bases and J lost 2 bases. Germline assignment: CDR1 SQVTM and CDR2 ANQGSEA. CDR3 length equals 16 residues. The table came from immunoSEQ multiplex PCR; TCRdb's copy has only in-frame clones and leaves some out. This sample has roughly 400,000 clones; approximately 90% occur once, and the top ten carry 1% to 1.3%. This chain uses TRBV29-1 with TRBJ2-7; 7 bases map to TRBD2. The sample comprised PBMCs or T cells enriched from blood (not recorded which). The clonotype originates from a man aged 25-45 years who had recovered from COVID-19. CDR3 amino acids: CSVEDRGGGRPYEQYF. For the CDR3, the DNA is TGCAGCGTTGAAGATCGAGGCGGCGGGAGACCCTACGAGCAGTACTTC.